Reported below is one T cell receptor (beta chain). What it binds is not known. V was clipped by 2 bases and J by 6 bases, with 11 bases between them. Germline CDR1 reads MNHEY; CDR2 reads SVGAGI. The CDR3 runs to 13 residues. This sample was taken from a study of beta chain features in type 1 diabetes. Whole-study context: The examined sorted cells totaled 107,917,701 across samples.

General study findings and limits: Researchers report that Type 1 diabetes patients had moderately but significantly shorter TCRB CDR3s across all four CD4+ subsets.

Staining for CD45RO/CCR7/CD25/CD127/CD95/CD27 allowed sorting of CD4+ naive, central memory, regulatory and stem cell-like memory cells. In all sorted populations, purity surpassed 98%. Expressed TCRB transcripts were sequenced because the isolated RNA had all been reverse transcribed beforehand. Mean read depth for naive, central memory and regulatory T cell samples was around 3.5 million reads. Here immunoSEQ multiplex PCR was the method, and the copy in TCRdb shows in-frame clones only, minus some. The top ten clones hold 0.028% of a sample with about 260,000 clones, roughly 22% of them seen once.

Material: naive CD4+ T cells from blood. This receptor was obtained from a woman aged 40 to 50 with type 1 diabetes. The chain links TRBV6-5 to TRBJ2-7, with D unclear. The DNA for the CDR3 is TGTGCCAGCAGTTACAAACCGGTTTCCGAGCAGTACTTC. It codes for CASSYKPVSEQYF.